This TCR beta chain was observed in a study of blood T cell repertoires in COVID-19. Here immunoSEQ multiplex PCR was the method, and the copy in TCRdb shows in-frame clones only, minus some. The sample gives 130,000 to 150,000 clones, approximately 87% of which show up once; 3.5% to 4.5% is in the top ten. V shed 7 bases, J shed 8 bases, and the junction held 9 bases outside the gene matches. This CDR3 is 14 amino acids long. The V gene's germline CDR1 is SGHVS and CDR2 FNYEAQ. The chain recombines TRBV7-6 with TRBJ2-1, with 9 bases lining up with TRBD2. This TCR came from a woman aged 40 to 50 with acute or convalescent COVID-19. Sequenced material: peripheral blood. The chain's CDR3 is CASTEAGGPYEQFF. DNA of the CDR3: TGTGCCAGCACAGAGGCGGGAGGGCCGTATGAGCAGTTCTTC.